This entry describes one T cell receptor beta chain. The study ran its PCR with 60 Vbeta and 13 Jbeta primers. Repertoires were generated with immunoSEQ multiplex PCR, while TCRdb's copy carries only in-frame clones and drops some. In the table there are some 120,000 clones, 65% to 80% of which are singletons. This sample was included in a study of cytomegalovirus exposure and HLA in healthy donors. The CDR3 covers 13 residues. The V gene lost 6 bases and the J gene lost 6 bases, with 15 bases spanning the gap. In germline, CDR1 is SGHRS, CDR2 YFSETQ. J is TRBJ1-2 and V is TRBV5-1; D possibly corresponds to TRBD1 (5 bases). The sample consisted of PBMCs. This TCR was recovered from a man in his thirties or forties in good health and CMV-seronegative. CDR3 sequence reads: CASTFQGVDGYTF. CDR3 nucleotide sequence: TGCGCCAGCACCTTCCAGGGCGTCGATGGCTACACCTTC. The full variable domain, with the rest looked up from reference TRBV5-1 and TRBJ1-2, is KAGVTQTPRYLIKTRGQQVTLSCSPISGHRSVSWYQQTPGQGLQFLFEYFSETQRNKGNFPGRFSGRQFSNSRSEMNVSTLELGDSALYLCASTFQGVDGYTFGSGTRLTVV.